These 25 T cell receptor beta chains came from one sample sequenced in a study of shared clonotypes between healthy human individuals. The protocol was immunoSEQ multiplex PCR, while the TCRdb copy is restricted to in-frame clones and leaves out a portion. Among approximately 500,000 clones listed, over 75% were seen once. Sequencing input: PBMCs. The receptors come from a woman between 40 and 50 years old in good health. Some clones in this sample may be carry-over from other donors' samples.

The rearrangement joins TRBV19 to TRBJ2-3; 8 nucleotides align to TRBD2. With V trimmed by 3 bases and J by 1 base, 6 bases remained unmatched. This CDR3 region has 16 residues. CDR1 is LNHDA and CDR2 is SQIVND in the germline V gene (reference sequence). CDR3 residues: CASSMPRAGGTDTQYF. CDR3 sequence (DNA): TGTGCCAGTAGTATGCCCAGAGCGGGAGGCACAGATACGCAGTATTTT.

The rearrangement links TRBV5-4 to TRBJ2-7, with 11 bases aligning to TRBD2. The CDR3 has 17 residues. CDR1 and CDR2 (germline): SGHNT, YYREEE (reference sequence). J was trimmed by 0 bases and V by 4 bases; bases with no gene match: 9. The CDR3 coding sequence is TGTGCCAGCAGCGGGCCCCCCGGACTAGCGGGCTCCTACGAGCAGTACTTC. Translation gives CASSGPPGLAGSYEQYF. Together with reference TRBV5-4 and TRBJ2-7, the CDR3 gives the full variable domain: ETGVTQSPTHLIKTRGQQVTLRCSSQSGHNTVSWYQQALGQGPQFIFQYYREEENGRGNFPPRFSGLQFPNYSSELNVNALELDDSALYLCASSGPPGLAGSYEQYFGPGTRLTVT.

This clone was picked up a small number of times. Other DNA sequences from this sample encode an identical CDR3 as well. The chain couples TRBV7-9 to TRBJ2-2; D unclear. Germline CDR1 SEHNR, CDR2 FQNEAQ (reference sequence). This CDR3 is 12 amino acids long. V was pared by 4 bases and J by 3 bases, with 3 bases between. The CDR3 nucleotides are TGTGCCAGCAGCTCCGACACCGGGGAGCTGTTTTTT. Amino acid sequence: CASSSDTGELFF. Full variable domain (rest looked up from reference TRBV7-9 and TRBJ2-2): DTGVSQNPRHKITKRGQNVTFRCDPISEHNRLYWYRQTLGQGPEFLTYFQNEAQLEKSRLLSDRFSAERPKGSFSTLEIQRTEQGDSAMYLCASSSDTGELFFGEGSRLTVL.

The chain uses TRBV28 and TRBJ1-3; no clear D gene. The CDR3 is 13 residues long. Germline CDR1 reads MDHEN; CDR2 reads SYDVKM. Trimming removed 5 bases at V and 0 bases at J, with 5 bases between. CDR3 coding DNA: TGTGCCAGCAGTGCCCCCTCTGGAAACACCATATATTTT. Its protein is CASSAPSGNTIYF.

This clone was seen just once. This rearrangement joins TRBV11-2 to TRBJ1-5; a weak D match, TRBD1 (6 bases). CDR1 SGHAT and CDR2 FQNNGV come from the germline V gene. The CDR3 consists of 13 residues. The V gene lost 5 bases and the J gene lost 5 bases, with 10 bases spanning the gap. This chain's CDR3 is CASSPNRDQPQHF. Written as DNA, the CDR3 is TGTGCCAGCAGCCCCAACAGGGATCAGCCCCAGCATTTT.

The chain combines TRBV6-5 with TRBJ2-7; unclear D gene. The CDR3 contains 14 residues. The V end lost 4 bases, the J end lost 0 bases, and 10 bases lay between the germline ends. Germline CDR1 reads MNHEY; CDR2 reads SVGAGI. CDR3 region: CASSLAAGSYEQYF. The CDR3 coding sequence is TGTGCCAGCAGTTTAGCAGCTGGCTCCTACGAGCAGTACTTC.

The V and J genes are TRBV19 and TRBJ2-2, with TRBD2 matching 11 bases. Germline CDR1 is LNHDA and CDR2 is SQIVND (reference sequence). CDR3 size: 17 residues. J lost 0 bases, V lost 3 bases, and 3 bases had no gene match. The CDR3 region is CASSIPGLAANTGELFF. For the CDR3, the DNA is TGTGCCAGTAGTATCCCGGGACTAGCGGCGAACACCGGGGAGCTGTTTTTT. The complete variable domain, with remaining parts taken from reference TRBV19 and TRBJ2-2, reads DGGITQSPKYLFRKEGQNVTLSCEQNLNHDAMYWYRQDPGQGLRLIYYSQIVNDFQKGDIAEGYSVSREKKESFPLTVTSAQKNPTAFYLCASSIPGLAANTGELFFGEGSRLTVL.

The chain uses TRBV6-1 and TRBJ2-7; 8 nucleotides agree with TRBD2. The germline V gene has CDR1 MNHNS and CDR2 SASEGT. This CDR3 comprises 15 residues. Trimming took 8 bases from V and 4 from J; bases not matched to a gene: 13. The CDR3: CASGVSGGVAYEQYF. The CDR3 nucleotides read TGTGCCAGCGGGGTCTCGGGAGGGGTGGCGTACGAGCAGTACTTC.

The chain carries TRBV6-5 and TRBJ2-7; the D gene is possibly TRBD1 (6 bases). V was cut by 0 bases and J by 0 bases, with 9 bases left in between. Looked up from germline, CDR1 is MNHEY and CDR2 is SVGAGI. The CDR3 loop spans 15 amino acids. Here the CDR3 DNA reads TGTGCCAGCAGTTACTCGATCAGGGGCTCCTACGAGCAGTACTTC. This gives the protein CASSYSIRGSYEQYF.

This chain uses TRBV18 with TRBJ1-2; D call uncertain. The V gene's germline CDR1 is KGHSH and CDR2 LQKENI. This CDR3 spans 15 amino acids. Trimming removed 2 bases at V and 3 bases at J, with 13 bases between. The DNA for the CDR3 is TGTGCCAGCTCACCATCTATAAGGACCGACTATGGCTACACCTTC. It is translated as CASSPSIRTDYGYTF.

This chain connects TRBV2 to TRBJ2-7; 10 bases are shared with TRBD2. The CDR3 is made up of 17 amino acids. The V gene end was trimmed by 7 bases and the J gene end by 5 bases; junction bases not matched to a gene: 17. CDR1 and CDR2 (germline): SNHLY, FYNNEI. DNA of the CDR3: TGTGCCAGCACCCAGGGGGGGCTAGCGGGAGAAAGGAACGAGCAGTACTTC. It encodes CASTQGGLAGERNEQYF. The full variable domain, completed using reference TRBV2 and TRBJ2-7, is EPEVTQTPSHQVTQMGQEVILRCVPISNHLYFYWYRQILGQKVEFLVSFYNNEISEKSEIFDDQFSVERPDGSNFTLKIRSTKLEDSAMYFCASTQGGLAGERNEQYFGPGTRLTVT.

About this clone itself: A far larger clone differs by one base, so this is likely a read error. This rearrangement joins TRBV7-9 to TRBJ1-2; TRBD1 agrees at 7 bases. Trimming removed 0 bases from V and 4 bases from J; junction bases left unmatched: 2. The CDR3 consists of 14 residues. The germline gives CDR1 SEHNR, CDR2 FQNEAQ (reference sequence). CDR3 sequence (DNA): TGTGCCAGCAGCTTAGCAGGGGGCGCCTATGGCTACACCTTC. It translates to CASSLAGGAYGYTF. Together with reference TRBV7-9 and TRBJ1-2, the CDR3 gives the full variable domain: DTGVSQNPRHKITKRGQNVTFRCDPISEHNRLYWYRQTLGQGPEFLTYFQNEAQLEKSRLLSDRFSAERPKGSFSTLEIQRTEQGDSAMYLCASSLAGGAYGYTFGSGTRLTVV.

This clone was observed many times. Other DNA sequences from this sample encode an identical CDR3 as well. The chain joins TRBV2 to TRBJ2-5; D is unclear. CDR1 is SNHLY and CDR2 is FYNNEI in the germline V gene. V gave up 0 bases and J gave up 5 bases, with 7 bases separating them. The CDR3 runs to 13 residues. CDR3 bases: TGTGCCAGCAGTGAAGCGGACGGGGAGACCCAGTACTTC. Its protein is CASSEADGETQYF.

CDR3 DNA: TGTGCCAGCAGGGCTAGCGGGAGCGACGAGCAGTACTTC. The encoded protein is CASRASGSDEQYF. V is TRBV7-2 and J is TRBJ2-7, with TRBD2 matching over 10 bases. Germline V gene lookup returns CDR1 SGHTA and CDR2 FQGNSA. The CDR3 has 13 amino acids. V gave up 6 bases and J gave up 5 bases; unmatched junction bases: 4.

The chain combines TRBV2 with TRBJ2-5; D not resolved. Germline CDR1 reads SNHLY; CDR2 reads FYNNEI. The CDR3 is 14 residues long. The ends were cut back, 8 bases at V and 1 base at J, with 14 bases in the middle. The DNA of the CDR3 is TGTGCCAGCGGTAAGGACCGCTTCCAAGAGACCCAGTACTTC. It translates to CASGKDRFQETQYF.

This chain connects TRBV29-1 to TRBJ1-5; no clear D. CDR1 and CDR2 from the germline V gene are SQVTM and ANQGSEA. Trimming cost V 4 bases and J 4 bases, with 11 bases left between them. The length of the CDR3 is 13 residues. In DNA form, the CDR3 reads TGCAGCGTTGGACATTCCGAAAATCAGCCCCAGCATTTT. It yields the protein CSVGHSENQPQHF.

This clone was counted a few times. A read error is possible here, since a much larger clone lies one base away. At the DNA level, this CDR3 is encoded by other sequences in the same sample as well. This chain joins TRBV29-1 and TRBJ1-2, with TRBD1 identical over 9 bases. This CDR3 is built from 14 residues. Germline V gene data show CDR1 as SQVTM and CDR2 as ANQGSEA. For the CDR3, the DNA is TGCAGTGTGACCACAGGGGGCCTGGACTATGGCTACACCTTC. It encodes CSVTTGGLDYGYTF.

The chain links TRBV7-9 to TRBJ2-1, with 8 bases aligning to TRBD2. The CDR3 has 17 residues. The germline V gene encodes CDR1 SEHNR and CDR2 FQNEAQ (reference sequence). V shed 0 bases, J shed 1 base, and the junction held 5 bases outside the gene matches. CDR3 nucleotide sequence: TGTGCCAGCAGCTTAGCCGGACTAGCAGATTCCTACAATGAGCAGTTCTTC. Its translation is CASSLAGLADSYNEQFF.

The CDR3: CAWRGRGNTEAFF. The CDR3 DNA reads TGTGCCTGGAGGGGGAGGGGGAACACTGAAGCTTTCTTT. The gene calls are TRBV30 and TRBJ1-1, with D tentatively TRBD1 (5 bases). The length of the CDR3 is 13 residues. Germline CDR1 reads GTSNPN; CDR2 reads SVGIG (reference sequence). The V gene lost 3 bases and the J gene lost 1 base, with 9 bases spanning the gap.

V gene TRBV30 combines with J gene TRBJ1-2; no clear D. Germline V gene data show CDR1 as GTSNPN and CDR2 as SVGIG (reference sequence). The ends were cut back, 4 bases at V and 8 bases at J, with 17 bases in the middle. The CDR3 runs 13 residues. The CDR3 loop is CAWTPILGRGYTF. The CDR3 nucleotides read TGTGCCTGGACCCCGATCCTTGGCCGGGGCTACACCTTC. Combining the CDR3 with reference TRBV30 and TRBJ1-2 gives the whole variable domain SQTIHQWPATLVQPVGSPLSLECTVEGTSNPNLYWYRQAAGRGLQLLFYSVGIGQISSEVPQNLSASRPQDRQFILSSKKLLLSDSGFYLCAWTPILGRGYTFGSGTRLTVV.

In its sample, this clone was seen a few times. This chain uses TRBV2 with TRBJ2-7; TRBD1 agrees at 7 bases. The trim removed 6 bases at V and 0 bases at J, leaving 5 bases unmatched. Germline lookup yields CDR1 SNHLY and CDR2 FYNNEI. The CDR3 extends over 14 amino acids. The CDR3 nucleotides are TGTGCCAGCAGGCCGGGACAGTACTCCTACGAGCAGTACTTC. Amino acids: CASRPGQYSYEQYF.

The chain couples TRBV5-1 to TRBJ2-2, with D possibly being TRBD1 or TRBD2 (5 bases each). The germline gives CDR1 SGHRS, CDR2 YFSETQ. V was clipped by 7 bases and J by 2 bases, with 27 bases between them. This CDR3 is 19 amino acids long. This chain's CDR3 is CASQPGLSEKYYNTGELFF. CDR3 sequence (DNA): TGCGCCAGCCAGCCGGGGCTATCGGAAAAGTATTATAACACCGGGGAGCTGTTTTTT.

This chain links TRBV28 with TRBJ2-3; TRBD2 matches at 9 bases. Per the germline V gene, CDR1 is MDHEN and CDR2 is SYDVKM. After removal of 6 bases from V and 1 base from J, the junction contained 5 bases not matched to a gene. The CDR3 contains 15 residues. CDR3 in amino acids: CASSPRLAGTDTQYF. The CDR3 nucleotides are TGTGCCAGCAGCCCAAGACTAGCGGGCACAGATACGCAGTATTTT.

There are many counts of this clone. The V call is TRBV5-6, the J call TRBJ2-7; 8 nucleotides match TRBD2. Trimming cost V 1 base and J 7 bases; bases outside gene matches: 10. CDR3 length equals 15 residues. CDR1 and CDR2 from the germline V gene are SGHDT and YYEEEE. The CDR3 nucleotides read TGTGCCAGCAGCTTGATTGGTGCGGGAGGCCGTGAGCAGTACTTC. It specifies CASSLIGAGGREQYF.

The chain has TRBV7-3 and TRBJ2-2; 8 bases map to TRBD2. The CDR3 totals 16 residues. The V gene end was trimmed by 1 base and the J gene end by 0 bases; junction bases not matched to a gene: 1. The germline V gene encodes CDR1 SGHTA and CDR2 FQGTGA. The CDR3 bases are TGTGCCAGCAGCTTAATGGGACTAGCGAACACCGGGGAGCTGTTTTTT. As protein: CASSLMGLANTGELFF.